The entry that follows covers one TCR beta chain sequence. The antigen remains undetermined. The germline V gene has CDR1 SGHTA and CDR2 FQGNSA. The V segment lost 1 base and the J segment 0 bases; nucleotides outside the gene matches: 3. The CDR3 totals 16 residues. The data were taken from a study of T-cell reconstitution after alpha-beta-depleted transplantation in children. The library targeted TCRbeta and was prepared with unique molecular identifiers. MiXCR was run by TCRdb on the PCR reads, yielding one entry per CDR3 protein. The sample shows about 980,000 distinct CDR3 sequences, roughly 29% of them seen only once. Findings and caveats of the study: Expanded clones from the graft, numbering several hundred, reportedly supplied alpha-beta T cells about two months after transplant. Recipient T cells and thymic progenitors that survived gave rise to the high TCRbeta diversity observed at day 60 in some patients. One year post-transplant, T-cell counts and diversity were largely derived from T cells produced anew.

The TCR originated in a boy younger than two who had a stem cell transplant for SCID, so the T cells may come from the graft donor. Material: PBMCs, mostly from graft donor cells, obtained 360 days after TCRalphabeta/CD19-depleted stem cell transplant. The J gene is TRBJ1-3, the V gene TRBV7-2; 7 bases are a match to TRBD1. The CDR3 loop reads CASSLDRGSSGNTIYF. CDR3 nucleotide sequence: TGTGCCAGCAGCTTAGACAGGGGATCCTCTGGAAACACCATATATTTT.